A single sample gave rise to the 14 T cell receptor beta chains below, sequenced in a study of blood T cell repertoires in COVID-19. Profiling relied on immunoSEQ multiplex PCR, and the TCRdb table lists in-frame clones only, not all of them. The repertoire consists of under 150,000 clones, with 84% occurring once and the leading ten covering 6% to 7.5%. The sequenced material came from peripheral blood. These receptors were taken from a human donor in a cohort sampled during active COVID-19.

The CDR3 is CASSFQPGTGGSGANVLTF. DNA for the CDR3: TGTGCCAGCAGCTTCCAGCCCGGGACAGGGGGCTCTGGGGCCAACGTCCTGACTTTC. The chain links TRBV7-3 to TRBJ2-6; TRBD1 matches at 11 bases. With V trimmed by 3 bases and J by 0 bases, 7 bases remained unmatched. The CDR3 runs to 19 residues. CDR1 is SGHTA, CDR2 FQGTGA, per germline.

The chain links TRBV7-2 to TRBJ2-5; 16 positions agree with TRBD2. CDR1 is SGHTA and CDR2 is FQGNSA in the germline V gene. Germline trimming cut 6 bases from V and 1 base from J; bases unmatched to any gene: 5. The CDR3 covers 17 residues. CDR3 sequence reads: CASRLGLAGGAQETQYF. The CDR3 coding sequence is TGTGCCAGCAGACTGGGACTAGCGGGGGGGGCCCAAGAGACCCAGTACTTC. The variable domain in full, completed from reference TRBV7-2 and TRBJ2-5, reads GAGVSQSPSNKVTEKGKDVELRCDPISGHTALYWYRQSLGQGLEFLIYFQGNSAPDKSGLPSDRFSAERTGGSVSTLTIQRTQQEDSAVYLCASRLGLAGGAQETQYFGPGTRLLVL.

The rearrangement links TRBV3-1 (or the pseudogene TRBV3-2) to TRBJ1-2; tentative D call: TRBD1 (6 bases). The CDR3 sequence is 15 residues long. The V gene's germline CDR1 is LGHDT and CDR2 YNNKEL (reference sequence). V was clipped by 1 base and J by 5 bases, with 14 bases between them. Written as DNA, the CDR3 is TGTGCCAGCAGCCAAGGACGGACAGTGGGGTATGGCTACACCTTC. This translates into CASSQGRTVGYGYTF.

The V call is TRBV7-9, the J call TRBJ1-6, with D possibly TRBD1 on 6 matching bases. CDR1 is SEHNR and CDR2 is FQNEAQ in the germline V gene (reference sequence). The CDR3 sequence is 15 residues long. The V and J ends lost 9 bases and 0 bases respectively, with 12 bases between them. Written as DNA, the CDR3 is TGTGCCAGTCAGAGAGGGGGCTCCTATAATTCACCCCTCCACTTT. This sequence encodes CASQRGGSYNSPLHF.

V usage is TRBV6-5 and J usage is TRBJ2-3; TRBD2 is a possible D gene (5 bases). The CDR3 spans 15 residues. Germline V CDR1 and CDR2: MNHEY, SVGAGI. Deletions cut 6 bases from V and 0 bases from J, with 13 bases between. As DNA, the CDR3 is TGTGCCAGCAGCGATACGGGGTTTAGCACAGATACGCAGTATTTT. It translates to CASSDTGFSTDTQYF.

This sequence joins TRBV7-9 and TRBJ1-4; D is possibly TRBD1 (6 bases). The CDR3 covers 13 residues. The germline gives CDR1 SEHNR, CDR2 FQNEAQ (reference sequence). V was trimmed by 3 bases and J by 8 bases, leaving 10 bases between them. In nucleotides, the CDR3 is TGTGCCAGCAGCTTGGACAGCTTCGAAAAACTGTTTTTT. Its protein is CASSLDSFEKLFF.

The CDR3: CAWGGTGGYEQYF. The CDR3 DNA follows: TGTGCCTGGGGGGGGACAGGGGGCTACGAGCAGTACTTC. V and J are TRBV30 and TRBJ2-7, with 11 bases fitting TRBD1. Germline V gene lookup returns CDR1 GTSNPN and CDR2 SVGIG (reference sequence). The CDR3 is made up of 13 amino acids. V shed 5 bases, J shed 3 bases, and the junction held 3 bases outside the gene matches.

The chain combines TRBV28 with TRBJ1-2; D is ambiguous. CDR3 size: 14 residues. With 2 bases removed from V and 4 bases from J, the gap between germline ends came to 11 bases. The V gene's germline CDR1 is MDHEN and CDR2 SYDVKM. CDR3 sequence (DNA): TGTGCCAGCAGTTTAGGGCAGGCAAGCTATGGCTACACCTTC. This gives the protein CASSLGQASYGYTF.

The chain carries TRBV5-1 and TRBJ1-6, with D possibly being TRBD1 (6 bases). Germline V gives CDR1 SGHRS, CDR2 YFSETQ. The CDR3 totals 14 residues. V was trimmed by 0 bases and J by 10 bases, leaving 11 bases between them. The CDR3 bases are TGCGCCAGCAGCTTGGGACAGGACACCTCACCCCTCCACTTT. Translated: CASSLGQDTSPLHF.

This clone was recorded a few times. Here the CDR3 reads CASRRTGENEQFF. The CDR3 nucleotides read TGTGCCAGCAGACGGACAGGGGAGAATGAGCAGTTCTTC. This chain joins TRBV28 and TRBJ2-1; TRBD1 matches 9 bases. J gave up 7 bases and V 6 bases, and 4 bases lay outside the gene matches. CDR3 length: 13 amino acids. Germline-derived CDR1 and CDR2 are MDHEN and SYDVKM.

This clone was seen more than once but under ten times. This sequence joins TRBV7-9 and TRBJ1-3, with a possible D match to TRBD1 (5 bases). Trimming removed 5 bases at V and 4 bases at J, with 12 bases between. Germline V gene data show CDR1 as SEHNR and CDR2 as FQNEAQ (reference sequence). CDR3 length equals 14 residues. CDR3 DNA: TGTGCCAGCAGCCTAGGGACGGGAGGAAACACCATATATTTT. Its translation: CASSLGTGGNTIYF.

This chain links TRBV5-1 with TRBJ1-1; 12 bases line up with TRBD1. Losses at the gene ends were 4 bases for V and 10 bases for J; bases not matched to a gene: 8. CDR1 and CDR2 (germline): SGHRS, YFSETQ. This CDR3 is built from 14 residues. CDR3 nucleotides: TGCGCCAGCAGCCCGAGGGGACAGGGGGCCGGAGCTTTCTTT. It specifies CASSPRGQGAGAFF.

The chain has TRBV4-3 and TRBJ1-2; 9 nucleotides match TRBD1. Germline V lookup: CDR1 LGHNA, CDR2 YSLEER. With 3 bases clipped from V and 2 bases from J, the junction kept 4 bases outside the gene matches. CDR3 length: 15 amino acids. CDR3 sequence reads: CASSQGQGSNYGYTF. The CDR3 coding sequence is TGCGCCAGCAGCCAGGGACAGGGTTCGAACTATGGCTACACCTTC.

This rearrangement joins TRBV7-2 to TRBJ2-5; TRBD1 matches 7 bases. CDR1 and CDR2 from the germline V gene are SGHTA and FQGNSA. The CDR3 runs to 15 residues. V gave up 4 bases and J gave up 5 bases; unmatched junction bases: 10. The CDR3 is CASSSRDSILETQYF. CDR3 sequence (DNA): TGTGCCAGCAGCTCCCGGGACAGCATCTTGGAGACCCAGTACTTC.